One and the same sample provided the 23 T cell receptor beta chains below, sequenced in a study of blood T cell repertoires in COVID-19. The data were produced by immunoSEQ multiplex PCR, yet TCRdb's version contains in-frame clones alone and is incomplete. This sample has around 280,000 clones; approximately 84% occur once, and the top ten carry about 1.9%. Material for sequencing was peripheral blood. Source of these receptors: a woman in her twenties or thirties who had recovered from COVID-19.

This chain uses TRBV18 with TRBJ2-1; maybe TRBD1 (6 bases). Trimming shortened V by 6 bases and J by 5 bases, and 14 bases separated the two germline ends. There are 14 residues in the CDR3. Germline loops: CDR1 KGHSH, CDR2 LQKENI. The CDR3 region is CASSPGTNNNEQFF. The CDR3 DNA follows: TGTGCCAGCTCCCCCGGGACAAATAACAATGAGCAGTTCTTC.

The J gene is TRBJ2-5, the V gene TRBV5-5; no firm D call. This CDR3 has 15 residues. The germline gives CDR1 SGHKS, CDR2 YYEKEE (reference sequence). Trimming left V 0 bases short and J 0 bases short, with 9 bases between. The CDR3 nucleotides are TGTGCCAGCAGCTTGGAAGTAAACTACCAAGAGACCCAGTACTTC. Translated, it gives CASSLEVNYQETQYF.

The V call is TRBV11-3, the J call TRBJ2-1, with D perhaps TRBD1 (6 bases). V was trimmed by 3 bases and J by 5 bases, leaving 14 bases between them. This CDR3 region has 15 residues. Germline V gene data show CDR1 as SGHNT and CDR2 as YENEEA. This CDR3 reads CASSLDRDNHNEQFF. DNA for the CDR3: TGTGCCAGCAGCTTGGACCGGGACAACCACAATGAGCAGTTCTTC.

The chain recombines TRBV7-2 with TRBJ1-5, with D perhaps matching TRBD1 (6 bases). The germline V gene has CDR1 SGHTA and CDR2 FQGNSA. V was cut by 5 bases and J by 6 bases, with 17 bases left in between. The length of the CDR3 is 15 residues. This CDR3 reads CASSISQGTAQPQHF. The CDR3 coding sequence is TGTGCCAGCAGCATATCCCAGGGGACGGCTCAGCCCCAGCATTTT.

This clone was seen more than once but under ten times. The chain recombines TRBV7-9 with TRBJ1-3, with a possible D match to TRBD1 (5 bases). V lost 3 bases and J 4 bases, leaving 16 bases between the germline ends. CDR1 is SEHNR, CDR2 FQNEAQ, per germline (reference sequence). The CDR3 has 16 residues. The CDR3 sequence: CASSLSEGYSGNTIYF. CDR3 in DNA: TGTGCCAGCAGCTTGTCGGAGGGGTATTCAGGAAACACCATATATTTT. The full variable domain, rest sourced from reference TRBV7-9 and TRBJ1-3, is DTGVSQNPRHKITKRGQNVTFRCDPISEHNRLYWYRQTLGQGPEFLTYFQNEAQLEKSRLLSDRFSAERPKGSFSTLEIQRTEQGDSAMYLCASSLSEGYSGNTIYFGEGSWLTVV.

The rearrangement uses TRBV3-1 (or the pseudogene TRBV3-2) and TRBJ2-7, with D tentatively TRBD2 (6 bases). Trimming cost V 4 bases and J 6 bases, with 10 bases left between them. CDR1 LGHDT and CDR2 YNNKEL come from the germline V gene (reference sequence). The CDR3 spans 12 residues. The CDR3 nucleotides read TGTGCCAGCAGCCTCGGACTATCCGAGCAGTACTTC. This codes for CASSLGLSEQYF.

V and J are TRBV27 and TRBJ1-5; maybe TRBD1 (5 bases). The CDR3 covers 14 residues. Trimming took 8 bases from V and 7 from J, leaving 18 bases between them. In germline, CDR1 is MNHEY, CDR2 SMNVEV (reference sequence). CDR3 region: CASGNGGRLQPQHF. CDR3 DNA: TGTGCCAGCGGAAACGGGGGGAGGTTACAGCCCCAGCATTTT.

This sequence joins TRBV5-4 and TRBJ1-3; no reliable D call. CDR3 length: 15 amino acids. Germline loops: CDR1 SGHNT, CDR2 YYREEE (reference sequence). V lost 7 bases to trimming and J lost 2 bases, with 16 bases between them. In DNA form, the CDR3 reads TGTGCCAGCTTTAAGGGAGGGTCGGCTGGAAACACCATATATTTT. This sequence encodes CASFKGGSAGNTIYF.

The chain recombines TRBV6-2 or TRBV6-3 with TRBJ1-1, with D unclear. V shed 0 bases and J shed 7 bases, with 9 bases lying between them. In germline, CDR1 is MNHEY, CDR2 SVGEGT. This CDR3 spans 13 amino acids. In DNA form, the CDR3 reads TGTGCCAGCAGTTACTCTGGCGGATTTGAAGCTTTCTTT. This translates into CASSYSGGFEAFF.

The chain is built from TRBV28 and TRBJ2-1, with D uncertain. CDR3 length equals 15 residues. The germline V and J ends were trimmed by 4 bases and 3 bases, with 13 bases remaining between them. Germline V gene sequence: CDR1 MDHEN, CDR2 SYDVKM. This CDR3 reads CASSSEKRIYNEQFF. For the CDR3, the DNA is TGTGCCAGCAGTTCCGAGAAACGAATCTACAATGAGCAGTTCTTC.

This clone was detected once. The chain combines TRBV18 with TRBJ2-6; possibly TRBD1 for D (5 bases). The CDR3 runs 17 residues. The V and J ends lost 0 bases and 0 bases respectively, with 9 bases between them. Germline V gene sequence: CDR1 KGHSH, CDR2 LQKENI. The CDR3 protein is CASSPPRQISGANVLTF. Here the CDR3 DNA reads TGTGCCAGCTCACCACCGAGACAGATCTCTGGGGCCAACGTCCTGACTTTC. Full variable domain (remainder filled in from reference TRBV18 and TRBJ2-6): NAGVMQNPRHLVRRRGQEARLRCSPMKGHSHVYWYRQLPEEGLKFMVYLQKENIIDESGMPKERFSAEFPKEGPSILRIQQVVRGDSAAYFCASSPPRQISGANVLTFGAGSRLTVL.

The genes are TRBV19 and TRBJ1-2; tentative D call: TRBD1 (6 bases). CDR1 and CDR2 (germline): LNHDA, SQIVND (reference sequence). The CDR3 contains 11 residues. V was pared by 10 bases and J by 5 bases, with 11 bases between. In DNA, the CDR3 is TGTGCCATCGACGGACAGTATGGCTACACCTTC. Its translation is CAIDGQYGYTF.

The chain has TRBV5-4 and TRBJ2-7, with 7 bases matching TRBD1. Germline CDR1 SGHNT, CDR2 YYREEE (reference sequence). The trim removed 4 bases at V and 4 bases at J, leaving 5 bases unmatched. The CDR3 is made up of 13 amino acids. In nucleotides, the CDR3 is TGTGCCAGCAGCAGAGCGACAGGGTACGAGCAGTACTTC. Translating gives CASSRATGYEQYF.

The V call is TRBV6-6, the J call TRBJ2-1, with a possible D match to TRBD2 (7 bases). V was trimmed by 6 bases and J by 7 bases, leaving 19 bases between them. From germline, CDR1 is MNHNY and CDR2 SVGAGI (reference sequence). The CDR3 sequence is 15 residues long. CDR3 nucleotides: TGTGCCAGCAGCCTAATTGGGGGGGCGGGGAATGAGCAGTTCTTC. Translated, it gives CASSLIGGAGNEQFF.

The chain recombines TRBV5-1 with TRBJ2-1, with TRBD2 matching over 8 bases. The CDR3 covers 18 residues. Germline trimming cut 0 bases from V and 0 bases from J; bases unmatched to any gene: 8. Germline V CDR1 and CDR2: SGHRS, YFSETQ. In nucleotides, the CDR3 is TGCGCCAGCAGCTTGGGACTAGCGAATACAACCTCCTACAATGAGCAGTTCTTC. This encodes CASSLGLANTTSYNEQFF.

The genes are TRBV6-5 and TRBJ2-1; 8 positions agree with TRBD2. With 6 bases clipped from V and 6 bases from J, the junction kept 7 bases outside the gene matches. The V gene's germline CDR1 is MNHEY and CDR2 SVGAGI. The CDR3 sequence is 14 residues long. CDR3 sequence reads: CASRNSGTSNEQFF. The CDR3 bases are TGTGCCAGCAGGAACTCCGGGACTAGCAATGAGCAGTTCTTC.

This chain uses TRBV6-5 with TRBJ2-2; D possibly corresponds to TRBD2 (5 bases). The CDR3 spans 15 residues. From germline, CDR1 is MNHEY and CDR2 SVGAGI. Trimming removed 0 bases from V and 5 bases from J, with 10 bases in between. CDR3 sequence reads: CASSYSSSGTGELFF. The CDR3 bases are TGTGCCAGCAGTTACTCATCGTCGGGGACCGGGGAGCTGTTTTTT.

The V gene is TRBV4-1, the J gene TRBJ2-7, with TRBD1 matching over 8 bases. V was clipped by 0 bases and J by 2 bases; unmatched bases: 6. Germline V CDR1 and CDR2: MGHRA, YSYEKL. The CDR3 consists of 16 residues. CDR3 loop: CASSQDRTGLTYEQYF. The CDR3, as DNA: TGCGCCAGCAGCCAAGATCGGACAGGGTTAACCTACGAGCAGTACTTC.

The chain employs TRBV29-1 and TRBJ2-5; TRBD1 might be the D (5 bases). V shed 4 bases and J shed 0 bases, with 18 bases lying between them. CDR3 length: 16 amino acids. Germline V gene lookup returns CDR1 SQVTM and CDR2 ANQGSEA. The CDR3 DNA sequence: TGCAGCGTTGGGGGCATAGTCGGCCAATACCAAGAGACCCAGTACTTC. It yields the protein CSVGGIVGQYQETQYF.

V usage is TRBV12-5 and J usage is TRBJ2-7, with 9 bases lining up with TRBD1. CDR3 length: 14 residues. The V gene's germline CDR1 is LGHNT and CDR2 FRNRAP. V trimming: 5 bases; J trimming: 5 bases; junction bases outside the gene matches: 7. This CDR3 reads CASGRRDRDHEQYF. The CDR3 DNA is TGTGCTAGTGGTCGCCGGGACAGGGACCACGAGCAGTACTTC.

The chain carries TRBV12-3 or TRBV12-4 and TRBJ1-6; the D is unclear. The CDR3 consists of 13 residues. V lost 3 bases, J lost 7 bases, and 7 bases lay in between. The CDR3 sequence is CASSFSVNSPLHF. CDR3 nucleotides: TGTGCCAGCAGTTTTTCAGTCAATTCACCCCTCCACTTT.

This chain uses TRBV5-4 with TRBJ2-5, with 8 bases aligning to TRBD1. The CDR3 contains 14 residues. The trim removed 1 base at V and 7 bases at J, leaving 6 bases unmatched. Germline CDR1 reads SGHNT; CDR2 reads YYREEE (reference sequence). CDR3 DNA sequence: TGTGCCAGCAGCTTGCAGGGGGCTGGGGGGACCCAGTACTTC. Translating gives CASSLQGAGGTQYF.

J is TRBJ2-7 and V is TRBV5-1; D ambiguous. CDR3 size: 13 residues. Deletions cut 0 bases from V and 2 bases from J, with 6 bases between. Germline V gene data show CDR1 as SGHRS and CDR2 as YFSETQ. CDR3 amino acids: CASSLGSAYEQYF. The DNA of the CDR3 is TGCGCCAGCAGCTTGGGGAGCGCCTACGAGCAGTACTTC.